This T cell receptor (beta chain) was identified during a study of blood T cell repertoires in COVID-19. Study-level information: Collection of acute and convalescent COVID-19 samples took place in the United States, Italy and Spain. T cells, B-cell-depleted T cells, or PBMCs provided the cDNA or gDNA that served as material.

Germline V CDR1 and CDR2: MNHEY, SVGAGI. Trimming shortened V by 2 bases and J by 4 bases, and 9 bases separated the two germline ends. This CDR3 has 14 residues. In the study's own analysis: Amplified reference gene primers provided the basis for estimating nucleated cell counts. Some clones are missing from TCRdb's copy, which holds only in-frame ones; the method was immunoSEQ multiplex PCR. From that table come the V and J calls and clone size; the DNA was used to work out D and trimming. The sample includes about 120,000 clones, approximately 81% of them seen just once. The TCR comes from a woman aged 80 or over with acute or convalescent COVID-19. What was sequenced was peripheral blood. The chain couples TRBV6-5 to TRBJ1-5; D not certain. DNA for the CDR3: TGTGCCAGCAGTTACGGGCAGGTTAATCAGCCCCAGCATTTT. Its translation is CASSYGQVNQPQHF.